Presented here are 2 T cell receptor beta chains from one specimen sequenced in a study of T-cell reconstitution after alpha-beta-depleted transplantation in children. Preparation of the TCRbeta library involved a method that used unique molecular identifiers. TCRdb passed the PCR reads through MiXCR, listing each CDR3 protein once. Among around 300,000 distinct CDR3 sequences listed, over 20% were seen once. The input for sequencing was PBMCs, mostly from graft donor cells, taken 180 days after TCRalphabeta/CD19-depleted stem cell transplant. The receptors were gathered from a male patient younger than 18 who had a stem cell transplant for acute lymphoblastic leukemia, so the T cells may come from the graft donor.

This clonotype was observed once. The chain joins TRBV20-1 to TRBJ2-1; D is tentatively TRBD1 or TRBD2 (6 bases each). V was cut by 5 bases and J by 0 bases, with 14 bases left in between. This CDR3 is 15 amino acids long. CDR1 is DFQATT, CDR2 SNEGSKA, per germline (reference sequence). This chain's CDR3 is CSAGRLGGSYNEQFF. The CDR3 DNA follows: TGCAGTGCTGGGAGACTAGGGGGCTCCTACAATGAGCAGTTCTTC.

J is TRBJ1-1 and V is TRBV24-1, with 9 bases lining up with TRBD1. The CDR3 has 17 amino acids. The J segment lost 3 bases and the V segment lost 3 bases, leaving 10 bases of the junction unmatched. The germline V gene encodes CDR1 KGHDR and CDR2 SFDVKD. CDR3 amino acids: CATSDPIWTGADTEAFF. The CDR3 nucleotides read TGTGCCACCAGTGATCCTATCTGGACAGGGGCGGACACTGAAGCTTTCTTT.